The 29 T cell receptor beta chains given below trace back to one sample, sequenced in a study of T cells in Graves' hyperthyroidism and ophthalmopathy. The CDR3 regions of TCR beta were amplified from RNA transcripts. Researchers ran a first-round RT-PCR on the TCR CDR3 using the HTBI primer set. TCRdb used MiXCR to reprocess the multiplex PCR reads, holding one entry per CDR3 protein. The table records approximately 710,000 distinct CDR3 sequences, 15% to 20% of them present only once. Sequenced sample: blood. These receptors came from a man aged 50-60 years with Graves' hyperthyroidism.

This chain connects TRBV28 to TRBJ2-7; 7 bases fit TRBD1. Germline V CDR1 and CDR2: MDHEN, SYDVKM. This CDR3 is 14 amino acids long. The ends lost 5 bases at V and 0 bases at J; junction bases unmatched: 4. The CDR3 nucleotides read TGTGCCAGCAGTACAGGGGCCTACTCCTACGAGCAGTACTTC. This translates into CASSTGAYSYEQYF.

This clonotype was counted a few times. This chain links TRBV19 with TRBJ2-7, with 8 bases identical to TRBD2. J was trimmed by 0 bases and V by 0 bases; bases with no gene match: 1. Per the germline V gene, CDR1 is LNHDA and CDR2 is SQIVND (reference sequence). The CDR3 has 15 amino acids. The CDR3 protein is CASSIDSGISYEQYF. CDR3 in DNA: TGTGCCAGTAGTATAGATAGCGGGATCTCCTACGAGCAGTACTTC.

The chain couples TRBV20-1 to TRBJ1-4, with a weak D call TRBD1 (6 bases). In germline, CDR1 is DFQATT, CDR2 SNEGSKA (reference sequence). This CDR3 region has 16 residues. Between the trimmed V and J ends, which lost 8 bases and 1 base, there was a span of 20 bases. The CDR3 nucleotides are TGCAGTACCTCACAGGGATTGTGGGAAACTAATGAAAAACTGTTTTTT. This translates into CSTSQGLWETNEKLFF.

This clonotype was seen at least ten times. The chain carries TRBV30 and TRBJ1-1, with TRBD1 as a possible D gene (5 bases). V lost 4 bases and J 5 bases, leaving 17 bases between the germline ends. Germline V CDR1 and CDR2: GTSNPN, SVGIG (reference sequence). The CDR3 runs to 14 residues. This CDR3 is CAWNGALTATEAFF. DNA for the CDR3: TGTGCCTGGAATGGGGCCCTGACAGCTACTGAAGCTTTCTTT.

This clonotype has just a few counts. The gene calls are TRBV5-5 and TRBJ2-7; D call uncertain. The V gene's germline CDR1 is SGHKS and CDR2 YYEKEE (reference sequence). Trimming took 0 bases from V and 1 from J, leaving 14 bases between them. This CDR3 is built from 16 residues. The CDR3 spells CASSLAAALGSYEQYF. As DNA, the CDR3 is TGTGCCAGCAGCTTGGCGGCAGCTTTGGGGTCCTACGAGCAGTACTTC.

The chain couples TRBV11-2 to TRBJ2-2, with D unresolved. V was cut by 7 bases and J by 7 bases, with 4 bases left in between. Germline V CDR1 and CDR2: SGHAT, FQNNGV. The CDR3 runs to 10 residues. The CDR3 nucleotides read TGTGCCAGCAATGGCGGGGAGCTGTTTTTT. Its protein is CASNGGELFF.

This clonotype was found many times. The J gene is TRBJ1-4, the V gene TRBV6-1, with TRBD1 matching over 12 bases. Germline V gene sequence: CDR1 MNHNS, CDR2 SASEGT. V trimming: 5 bases; J trimming: 0 bases; junction bases outside the gene matches: 4. The CDR3 length is 17 residues. The CDR3 coding sequence is TGTGCCAGCAGTCCCGGGACAGGGGGCTCAACTAATGAAAAACTGTTTTTT. Protein sequence: CASSPGTGGSTNEKLFF.

Written as DNA, the CDR3 is TGCGCCAGCAGCCAAATACAGGGGGCGGAGGGCTATGGCTACACCTTC. This encodes CASSQIQGAEGYGYTF. The chain carries TRBV4-1 and TRBJ1-2; 9 bases line up with TRBD1. Germline V gene lookup returns CDR1 MGHRA and CDR2 YSYEKL. The CDR3 sequence is 16 residues long. After removal of 2 bases from V and 4 bases from J, the junction contained 8 bases not matched to a gene.

This sequence joins TRBV4-3 and TRBJ1-4; no clear D. The CDR3 sequence is 15 residues long. The ends were cut back, 0 bases at V and 3 bases at J, with 8 bases in the middle. CDR1 and CDR2 (germline): LGHNA, YSLEER. The CDR3 protein is CASSQDRASNEKLFF. The CDR3 DNA follows: TGCGCCAGCAGCCAAGATCGGGCGTCTAATGAAAAACTGTTTTTT.

This clonotype was seen at least ten times. The chain couples TRBV27 to TRBJ2-7, with 9 bases that match TRBD1. J gave up 3 bases and V 6 bases, and 9 bases lay outside the gene matches. This CDR3 region has 15 residues. Germline lookup yields CDR1 MNHEY and CDR2 SMNVEV (reference sequence). For the CDR3, the DNA is TGTGCCAGCAGCTTCGGGACAGGGAATTTCTACGAGCAGTACTTC. This encodes CASSFGTGNFYEQYF.

The chain combines TRBV20-1 with TRBJ2-7, with 9 nucleotides matching TRBD2. The CDR3 is made up of 16 amino acids. Trimming cost V 8 bases and J 2 bases; bases outside gene matches: 16. The germline V gene has CDR1 DFQATT and CDR2 SNEGSKA (reference sequence). CDR3 sequence: CSPQLSGLAGPYEQYF. The DNA for the CDR3 is TGCAGTCCTCAGCTATCGGGACTAGCAGGGCCCTACGAGCAGTACTTC.

This clonotype was seen ten or more times. The chain carries TRBV28 and TRBJ1-1; possibly TRBD1 for D (5 bases). The V end was cut by 5 bases, the J end by 5 bases, with 9 bases between. This CDR3 contains 12 residues. Germline lookup yields CDR1 MDHEN and CDR2 SYDVKM. The CDR3 sequence: CASSTGNTEAFF. The CDR3 nucleotides read TGTGCCAGCAGTACAGGAAATACTGAAGCTTTCTTT.

This chain connects TRBV30 to TRBJ1-3, with D possibly matching TRBD1 (6 bases). Trimming cost V 2 bases and J 7 bases, with 15 bases left between them. Per the germline V gene, CDR1 is GTSNPN and CDR2 is SVGIG (reference sequence). The CDR3 is made up of 14 amino acids. DNA for the CDR3: TGTGCCTGGAGTCTCCCGGGGGCGCGTAACACCATATATTTT. It specifies CAWSLPGARNTIYF.

Ten or more counts support this clonotype. In nucleotides, the CDR3 is TGTGCCAGCAATATTCGGTGGGGTAGCCGAGGTGCTGAAGCTTTCTTT. Translation gives CASNIRWGSRGAEAFF. The rearrangement links TRBV28 to TRBJ1-1, with D hard to call. This CDR3 comprises 16 residues. Germline CDR1 and CDR2: MDHEN and SYDVKM. Trimming left V 7 bases short and J 6 bases short, with 24 bases between.

This clonotype was seen repeatedly, ten times or more. The chain couples TRBV12-3 or TRBV12-4 to TRBJ2-5, with 10 positions matching TRBD1. V was clipped by 2 bases and J by 10 bases; unmatched bases: 19. The CDR3 loop spans 18 amino acids. The CDR3 loop is CASSLLLRDRGSPSDQYF. DNA of the CDR3: TGTGCCAGCAGTTTACTACTTCGGGACAGGGGATCCCCTAGTGACCAGTACTTC.

This clonotype was picked up many times. The CDR3, as DNA: TGTGCCAGCAGCTTAGTGCCAGGGTTAGCTTTCTTT. This encodes CASSLVPGLAFF. V usage is TRBV7-8 and J usage is TRBJ1-1; maybe TRBD1 (5 bases). Germline CDR1 and CDR2: SGHVS and FQNEAQ. The CDR3 runs 12 residues. Deletions cut 1 base from V and 10 bases from J, with 10 bases between.

This clonotype was observed many times. The rearrangement joins TRBV11-2 to TRBJ2-1; possibly TRBD2 for D (6 bases). V dropped 0 bases and J dropped 6 bases, with 9 bases sitting between them. The CDR3 has 14 residues. Germline loops: CDR1 SGHAT, CDR2 FQNNGV. The DNA of the CDR3 is TGTGCCAGCAGCTTAGATATTAGCGGCAATGAGCAGTTCTTC. Protein product: CASSLDISGNEQFF.

This clonotype was detected once. The rearrangement uses TRBV11-2 and TRBJ2-7, with 9 positions matching TRBD1. Looked up from germline, CDR1 is SGHAT and CDR2 is FQNNGV. The CDR3 is made up of 15 amino acids. J lost 3 bases, V lost 6 bases, and 9 bases had no gene match. The DNA of the CDR3 is TGTGCCAGCAGTTTTCCCGGACAGGGGTACTACGAGCAGTACTTC. This gives the protein CASSFPGQGYYEQYF.

This clonotype has a count of ten or more. The CDR3 is CASFRQGINSPLHF. CDR3 nucleotide sequence: TGTGCCAGCTTCAGACAAGGAATTAATTCACCCCTCCACTTT. The V gene is TRBV2, the J gene TRBJ1-6; D is unclear. V was pared by 8 bases and J by 6 bases, with 14 bases between. The CDR3 length is 14 residues. Germline V gives CDR1 SNHLY, CDR2 FYNNEI.

About this clonotype: Being one base from a much bigger clone, this may be a read error. V and J are TRBV28 and TRBJ2-7, with TRBD2 identical over 14 bases. The ends lost 6 bases at V and 5 bases at J; junction bases unmatched: 9. The V gene's germline CDR1 is MDHEN and CDR2 SYDVKM. The CDR3 length is 16 residues. Here the CDR3 DNA reads TGTGCCAGCAGCACCGCGGGGACTAGCGGGAGCGACGAGCAGTACTTC. Its protein product is CASSTAGTSGSDEQYF.

This clonotype was detected only a few times. The V gene is TRBV28, the J gene TRBJ2-1; TRBD1 matches at 8 bases. This CDR3 is 18 amino acids long. Germline V lookup: CDR1 MDHEN, CDR2 SYDVKM. V was pared by 4 bases and J by 6 bases, with 17 bases of the junction left unmatched. The CDR3 nucleotides are TGTGCCAGCAGTTCCGCGCCAGGCGGACAGGGTTCGGGCAATGAGCAGTTCTTC. Protein: CASSSAPGGQGSGNEQFF.

The J gene is TRBJ1-1, the V gene TRBV3-1; 12 bases agree with TRBD1. Germline V lookup: CDR1 LGHDT, CDR2 YNNKEL (reference sequence). Trimming at V came to 4 bases and at J to 4 bases, leaving 4 bases not matched to a gene. The CDR3 is made up of 15 amino acids. The CDR3 DNA reads TGTGCCAGCAGCCCCGGGACAGGGGGCCCCACTGAAGCTTTCTTT. Translated: CASSPGTGGPTEAFF.

As to this clonotype: A read error may produce the germline difference seen at one junction end. This rearrangement joins TRBV6-5 to TRBJ2-3, with 11 bases aligning to TRBD2. Germline V gene lookup returns CDR1 MNHEY and CDR2 SVGAGI. This CDR3 has 16 residues. The CDR3 loop reads CASSYLAGGSTETQYF. DNA of the CDR3: TGTGCCAGCAGTTATCTAGCGGGAGGTTCAACAGAGACGCAGTATTTT.

The chain carries TRBV28 and TRBJ2-2, with 11 bases fitting TRBD1. The CDR3 runs 14 residues. Germline V gene lookup returns CDR1 MDHEN and CDR2 SYDVKM. V lost 3 bases to trimming and J lost 9 bases; unmatched junction nucleotides: 3. The CDR3, as DNA: TGTGCCAGCAGTTTCTGGACAGGGGGCAGGGAGCTGTTTTTT. It is translated as CASSFWTGGRELFF. Looking up the rest from reference TRBV28 and TRBJ2-2 gives the full variable domain: DVKVTQSSRYLVKRTGEKVFLECVQDMDHENMFWYRQDPGLGLRLIYFSYDVKMKEKGDIPEGYSVSREKKERFSLILESASTNQTSMYLCASSFWTGGRELFFGEGSRLTVL.

The gene calls are TRBV6-2 or TRBV6-3 and TRBJ2-7; TRBD2 agrees at 7 bases. The trim removed 1 base at V and 3 bases at J, leaving 9 bases unmatched. The germline gives CDR1 MNHEY, CDR2 SVGEGT. This CDR3 is built from 16 residues. CDR3 loop: CASSYFGAGDRYEQYF. CDR3 bases: TGTGCCAGCAGTTACTTTGGTGCGGGGGACCGCTACGAGCAGTACTTC.

The rearrangement joins TRBV29-1 to TRBJ2-3; perhaps TRBD1 as D (5 bases). The CDR3 has 14 amino acids. The germline V gene encodes CDR1 SQVTM and CDR2 ANQGSEA. Trimming removed 0 bases at V and 4 bases at J, with 11 bases between. CDR3 loop: CSVEDGKGSDTQYF. The CDR3 coding sequence is TGCAGCGTTGAAGATGGGAAGGGGTCAGATACGCAGTATTTT.

This clonotype was seen repeatedly, ten times or more. The V gene is TRBV6-6, the J gene TRBJ2-3, with a tentative D call TRBD1 (5 bases). Germline V gene data show CDR1 as MNHNY and CDR2 as SVGAGI (reference sequence). V dropped 2 bases and J dropped 0 bases, with 21 bases sitting between them. The CDR3 is 19 residues long. The CDR3 loop is CASSYGKGLLAQSTDTQYF. CDR3 nucleotides: TGTGCCAGCAGTTACGGAAAGGGGCTACTGGCACAAAGCACAGATACGCAGTATTTT.

This clonotype was seen many times. The chain recombines TRBV7-2 with TRBJ1-1, with 8 positions matching TRBD1. This CDR3 contains 15 residues. The trim removed 4 bases at V and 4 bases at J, leaving 8 bases unmatched. The germline V gene has CDR1 SGHTA and CDR2 FQGNSA. The DNA of the CDR3 is TGTGCCAGCAGCTCCAGGACAGGGAGGGGCACTGAAGCTTTCTTT. This gives the protein CASSSRTGRGTEAFF.

This chain uses TRBV19 with TRBJ2-1; 8 bases fit TRBD2. Trimming took 4 bases from V and 4 from J; bases not matched to a gene: 6. The CDR3 is made up of 15 amino acids. Germline V gene lookup returns CDR1 LNHDA and CDR2 SQIVND (reference sequence). The CDR3 is CASSKSERGYNEQFF. CDR3 DNA: TGTGCCAGTAGTAAAAGCGAGCGGGGGTACAATGAGCAGTTCTTC.